This T cell receptor beta chain is from a study of cytomegalovirus exposure and HLA in healthy donors. The CDR3 covers 15 residues. Trimming took 0 bases from V and 1 from J, leaving 10 bases between them. Germline V lookup: CDR1 SGHRS, CDR2 YFSETQ. Primers: 60 Vbeta forward and 13 Jbeta reverse. Sequencing was performed with immunoSEQ multiplex PCR; in TCRdb, only in-frame clones are kept and a portion is missing. The table lists just over 150,000 clones. The clonotype comes from a man younger than 40 in good health and CMV-seronegative. Material for sequencing was PBMCs. The rearrangement uses TRBV5-1 and TRBJ1-1; possibly TRBD1 for D (6 bases). CDR3 loop: CASSLAVGANTEAFF. The CDR3, as DNA: TGCGCCAGCAGCTTGGCCGTGGGGGCGAACACTGAAGCTTTCTTT. The whole variable domain, remainder taken from reference TRBV5-1 and TRBJ1-1, is KAGVTQTPRYLIKTRGQQVTLSCSPISGHRSVSWYQQTPGQGLQFLFEYFSETQRNKGNFPGRFSGRQFSNSRSEMNVSTLELGDSALYLCASSLAVGANTEAFFGQGTRLTVV.